These T cell receptor beta chains were read from a single sample in a study of cytomegalovirus exposure and HLA in healthy donors. The repertoire was sequenced with immunoSEQ multiplex PCR; TCRdb's copy has only in-frame clones and lacks some. The data show 100,000 to 150,000 clones, with 70% to 85% seen just once and over 2.5% held by the top ten. The sequenced material came from PBMCs. These receptors were obtained from a woman between 50 and 59 years old in good health and CMV-seronegative. Both conserved end residues are part of each CDR3.

J gene: TRBJ2-7; V gene: TRBV7-9; CDR3 length: 14; CDR3 protein: CASSPWDSSYEQYF
J gene: TRBJ1-2; V gene: TRBV7-9; CDR3 length: 15; CDR3 protein: CSSRLADGAGYGYTF
J gene: TRBJ2-3; V gene: TRBV28; CDR3 length: 16; CDR3 protein: CASTPPLGGPTDTQYF
J gene: TRBJ2-2; V gene: TRBV9; CDR3 length: 14; CDR3 protein: CASTELAGTGELFF
J gene: TRBJ2-7; V gene: TRBV10-1; CDR3 length: 17; CDR3 protein: CASSESLRQNVTYEQYF
J gene: TRBJ2-7; V gene: TRBV28; CDR3 length: 14; CDR3 protein: CASSREKSSYEQYF
J gene: TRBJ1-1; V gene: TRBV5-8; CDR3 length: 17; CDR3 protein: CASSLEVFSGRNTEAFF
J gene: TRBJ2-5; V gene: TRBV4-1; CDR3 length: 16; CDR3 protein: CASSQVSAARQETQYF
J gene: TRBJ2-5; V gene: TRBV28; CDR3 length: 11; CDR3 protein: CASSPRETQYF
J gene: TRBJ1-2; V gene: TRBV5-4; CDR3 length: 14; CDR3 protein: CASSFGDRDYGYTF
J gene: TRBJ2-1; V gene: TRBV27; CDR3 length: 16; CDR3 protein: CASSFSAGDRDNEQFF
J gene: TRBJ1-1; V gene: TRBV27; CDR3 length: 12; CDR3 protein: CASRRGSTEAFF
J gene: TRBJ1-4; V gene: TRBV30; CDR3 length: 15; CDR3 protein: CAWSGDRGWGEKLFF
J gene: TRBJ2-1; V gene: TRBV7-9; CDR3 length: 15; CDR3 protein: CASSAGLAGVNEQFF
J gene: TRBJ2-1; V gene: TRBV9; CDR3 length: 17; CDR3 protein: CASSRIAGGTSYNEQFF
J gene: TRBJ1-4; V gene: TRBV6-1; CDR3 length: 15; CDR3 protein: CASSEDSGLNEKLFF
J gene: TRBJ1-1; V gene: TRBV6-5; CDR3 length: 15; CDR3 protein: CASSGRRRVNTEAFF
J gene: TRBJ2-2; V gene: TRBV5-1; CDR3 length: 14; CDR3 protein: CASSLDRVTGELFF
J gene: TRBJ2-1; V gene: TRBV27; CDR3 length: 13; CDR3 protein: CASRLDRDNEQFF
J gene: TRBJ2-3; V gene: TRBV4-2; CDR3 length: 15; CDR3 protein: CASSKESGDEDTQYF
J gene: TRBJ2-3; V gene: TRBV7-3; CDR3 length: 16; CDR3 protein: CASSFRSGTSTDTQYF
J gene: TRBJ1-2; V gene: TRBV28; CDR3 length: 12; CDR3 protein: CASTGFAYGYTF
J gene: TRBJ1-2; V gene: TRBV9; CDR3 length: 14; CDR3 protein: CASSVGLLDYGYTF
J gene: TRBJ2-3; V gene: TRBV7-2; CDR3 length: 17; CDR3 protein: CASRLGLAGGVTDTQYF
J gene: TRBJ1-6; V gene: TRBV7-2; CDR3 length: 16; CDR3 protein: CASSLIGRLFDSPLHF
J gene: TRBJ1-1; V gene: TRBV13; CDR3 length: 13; CDR3 protein: CASSSTANTEAFF
J gene: TRBJ2-2; V gene: TRBV5-1; CDR3 length: 15; CDR3 protein: CASSELAGDTGELFF
J gene: TRBJ1-1; V gene: TRBV18; CDR3 length: 13; CDR3 protein: CASSPPSYTEAFF
J gene: TRBJ2-2; V gene: TRBV6-5; CDR3 length: 14; CDR3 protein: CASSELRDFGELFF
J gene: TRBJ2-1; V gene: TRBV4-3; CDR3 length: 17; CDR3 protein: CASSQELRQGFYNEQFF
J gene: TRBJ1-1; V gene: TRBV7-3; CDR3 length: 13; CDR3 protein: CASSVNSGTEAFF
J gene: TRBJ2-1; V gene: TRBV10-1; CDR3 length: 15; CDR3 protein: CASSGLAGTYNEQFF
J gene: TRBJ2-5; V gene: TRBV4-2; CDR3 length: 16; CDR3 protein: CASSPGTQLFQETQYF
J gene: TRBJ1-2; V gene: TRBV9; CDR3 length: 15; CDR3 protein: CASSPDLLQNYGYTF
J gene: TRBJ2-3; V gene: TRBV19; CDR3 length: 15; CDR3 protein: CASSPRTSSTDTQYF
J gene: TRBJ1-1; V gene: TRBV7-3; CDR3 length: 15; CDR3 protein: CASSLEGGRGLKAFF
J gene: TRBJ2-7; V gene: TRBV9; CDR3 length: 13; CDR3 protein: CASSPRGRNEQYF
J gene: TRBJ2-2; V gene: TRBV7-8; CDR3 length: 14; CDR3 protein: CASSSNSFVGELFF
J gene: TRBJ2-7; V gene: TRBV7-3; CDR3 length: 12; CDR3 protein: CASSLSNYEQYF
J gene: TRBJ1-4; V gene: TRBV30; CDR3 length: 15; CDR3 protein: CAWSVRAVGGEKLFF
J gene: TRBJ1-2; V gene: TRBV7-8; CDR3 length: 14; CDR3 protein: CASSLGTGERGYTF
J gene: TRBJ2-2; V gene: TRBV7-9; CDR3 length: 17; CDR3 protein: CASSLGLAGMNTGELFF
J gene: TRBJ1-1; V gene: TRBV19; CDR3 length: 15; CDR3 protein: CASRDGQGFTTEAFF
J gene: TRBJ1-5; V gene: TRBV28; CDR3 length: 13; CDR3 protein: CASSPAGDQPQHF
J gene: TRBJ1-3; V gene: TRBV4-3; CDR3 length: 15; CDR3 protein: CASSQDSHSGNTIYF